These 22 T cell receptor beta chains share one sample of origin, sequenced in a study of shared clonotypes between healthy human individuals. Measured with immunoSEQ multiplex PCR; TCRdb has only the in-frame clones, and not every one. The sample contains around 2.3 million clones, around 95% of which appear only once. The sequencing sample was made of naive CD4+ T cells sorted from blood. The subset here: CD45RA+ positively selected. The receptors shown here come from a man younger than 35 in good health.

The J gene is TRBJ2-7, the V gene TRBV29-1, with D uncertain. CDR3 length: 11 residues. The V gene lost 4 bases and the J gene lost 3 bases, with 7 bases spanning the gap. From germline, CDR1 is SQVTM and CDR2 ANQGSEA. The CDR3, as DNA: TGCAGCGTTGGGCACGGCTACGAGCAGTACTTC. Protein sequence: CSVGHGYEQYF.

CDR3 nucleotide sequence: TGTGCCAGCAGCGTAGGAAATAGCGGGGTCCAAGAGACCCAGTACTTC. Amino acid sequence: CASSVGNSGVQETQYF. The J gene is TRBJ2-5, the V gene TRBV9; 8 positions match TRBD2. This CDR3 spans 16 amino acids. The V segment lost 0 bases and the J segment 1 base; nucleotides outside the gene matches: 5. Germline CDR1 is SGDLS and CDR2 is YYNGEE. The full variable domain, in which reference TRBV9 and TRBJ2-5 provide the parts outside the CDR3, is DSGVTQTPKHLITATGQRVTLRCSPRSGDLSVYWYQQSLDQGLQFLIQYYNGEERAKGNILERFSAQQFPDLHSELNLSSLELGDSALYFCASSVGNSGVQETQYFGPGTRLLVL.

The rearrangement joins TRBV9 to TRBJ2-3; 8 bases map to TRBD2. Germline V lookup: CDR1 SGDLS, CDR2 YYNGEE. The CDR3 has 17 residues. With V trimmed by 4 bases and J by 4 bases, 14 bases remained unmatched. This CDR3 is CASSPRPGTSLPDTQYF. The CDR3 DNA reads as TGTGCCAGCAGCCCGCGGCCCGGGACTAGTCTTCCAGATACGCAGTATTTT.

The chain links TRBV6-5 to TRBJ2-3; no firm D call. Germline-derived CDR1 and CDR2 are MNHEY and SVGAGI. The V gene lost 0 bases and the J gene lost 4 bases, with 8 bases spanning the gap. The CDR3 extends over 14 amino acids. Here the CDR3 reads CASSYSVVPDTQYF. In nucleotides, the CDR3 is TGTGCCAGCAGTTACTCTGTGGTTCCAGATACGCAGTATTTT.

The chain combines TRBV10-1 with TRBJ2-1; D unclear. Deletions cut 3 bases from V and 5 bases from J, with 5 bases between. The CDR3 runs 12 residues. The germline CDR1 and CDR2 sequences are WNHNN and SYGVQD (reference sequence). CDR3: CASSEKHNEQFF. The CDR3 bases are TGCGCCAGCAGTGAAAAGCACAATGAGCAGTTCTTC.

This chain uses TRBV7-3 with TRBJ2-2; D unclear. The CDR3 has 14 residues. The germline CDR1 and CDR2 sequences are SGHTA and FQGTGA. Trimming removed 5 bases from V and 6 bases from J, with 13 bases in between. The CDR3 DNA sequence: TGTGCCAGCAGCGAGAGTGGGTTCGCCGGGGAGCTGTTTTTT. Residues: CASSESGFAGELFF.

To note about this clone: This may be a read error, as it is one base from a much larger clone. The CDR3 loop reads CASSLDWNTEAFF. CDR3 sequence (DNA): TGTGCCAGCAGCTTAGACTGGAACACTGAAGCTTTCTTT. The chain combines TRBV11-2 with TRBJ1-1; no clear D gene. The CDR3 runs 13 residues. V lost 0 bases to trimming and J lost 1 base, with 3 bases between them. Germline V CDR1 and CDR2: SGHAT, FQNNGV.

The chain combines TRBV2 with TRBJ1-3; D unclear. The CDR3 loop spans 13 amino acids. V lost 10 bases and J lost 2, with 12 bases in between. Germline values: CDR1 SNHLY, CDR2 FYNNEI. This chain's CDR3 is CATKGGTGNTIYF. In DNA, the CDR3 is TGTGCCACCAAAGGAGGGACTGGAAACACCATATATTTT.

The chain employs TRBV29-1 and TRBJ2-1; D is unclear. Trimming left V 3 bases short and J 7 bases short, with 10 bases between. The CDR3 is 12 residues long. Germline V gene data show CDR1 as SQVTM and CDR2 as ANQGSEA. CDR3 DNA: TGCAGCGTTGATGGTACCCAGAATGAGCAGTTCTTC. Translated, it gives CSVDGTQNEQFF.

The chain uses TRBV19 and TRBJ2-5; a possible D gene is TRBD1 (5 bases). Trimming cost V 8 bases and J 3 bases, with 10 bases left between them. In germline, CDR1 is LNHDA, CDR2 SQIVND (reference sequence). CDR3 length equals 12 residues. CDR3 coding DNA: TGTGCCAGTGGGGCGGTCAAAGAGACCCAGTACTTC. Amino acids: CASGAVKETQYF.

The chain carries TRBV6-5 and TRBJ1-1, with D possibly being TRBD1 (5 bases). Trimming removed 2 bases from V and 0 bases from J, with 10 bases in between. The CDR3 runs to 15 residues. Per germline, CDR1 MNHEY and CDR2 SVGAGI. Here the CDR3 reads CASSYRDAMNTEAFF. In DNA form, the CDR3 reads TGTGCCAGCAGTTACAGGGACGCGATGAACACTGAAGCTTTCTTT.

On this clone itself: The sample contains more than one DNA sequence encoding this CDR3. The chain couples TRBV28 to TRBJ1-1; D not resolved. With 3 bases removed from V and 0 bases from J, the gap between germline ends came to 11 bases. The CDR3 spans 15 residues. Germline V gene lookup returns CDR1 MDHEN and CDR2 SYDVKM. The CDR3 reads CASSLSPDLNTEAFF. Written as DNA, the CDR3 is TGTGCCAGCAGTTTGTCCCCGGATCTGAACACTGAAGCTTTCTTT.

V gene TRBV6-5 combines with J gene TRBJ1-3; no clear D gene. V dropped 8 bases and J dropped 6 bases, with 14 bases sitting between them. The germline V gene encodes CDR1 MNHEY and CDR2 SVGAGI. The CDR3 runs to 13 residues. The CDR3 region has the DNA TGTGCCAGCTCGGCGGCCCAGGCAAACACCATATATTTT. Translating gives CASSAAQANTIYF.

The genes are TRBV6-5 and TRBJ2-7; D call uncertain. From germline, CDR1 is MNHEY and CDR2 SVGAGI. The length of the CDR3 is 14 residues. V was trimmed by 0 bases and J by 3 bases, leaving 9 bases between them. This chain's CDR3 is CASSYSKADYEQYF. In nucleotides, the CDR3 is TGTGCCAGCAGTTACTCGAAGGCAGACTACGAGCAGTACTTC.

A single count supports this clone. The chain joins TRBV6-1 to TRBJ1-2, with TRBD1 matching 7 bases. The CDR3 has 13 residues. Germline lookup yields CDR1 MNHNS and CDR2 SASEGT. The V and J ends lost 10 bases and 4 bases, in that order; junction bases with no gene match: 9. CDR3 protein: CATQQGSSYGYTF. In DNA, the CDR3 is TGTGCCACCCAACAGGGGTCCTCCTATGGCTACACCTTC.

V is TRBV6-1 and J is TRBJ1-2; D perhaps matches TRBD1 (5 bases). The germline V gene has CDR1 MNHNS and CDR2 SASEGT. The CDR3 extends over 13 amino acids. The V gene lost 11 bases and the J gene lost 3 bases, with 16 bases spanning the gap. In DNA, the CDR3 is TGTGCCGCACAGACAGAGACATACTATGGCTACACCTTC. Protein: CAAQTETYYGYTF.

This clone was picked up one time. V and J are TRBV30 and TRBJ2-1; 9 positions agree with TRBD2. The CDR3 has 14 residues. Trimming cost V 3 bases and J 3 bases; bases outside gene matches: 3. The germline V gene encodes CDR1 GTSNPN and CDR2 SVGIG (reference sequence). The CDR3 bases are TGTGCCTGGAGCCGGACTAGCGACTACAATGAGCAGTTCTTC. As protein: CAWSRTSDYNEQFF.

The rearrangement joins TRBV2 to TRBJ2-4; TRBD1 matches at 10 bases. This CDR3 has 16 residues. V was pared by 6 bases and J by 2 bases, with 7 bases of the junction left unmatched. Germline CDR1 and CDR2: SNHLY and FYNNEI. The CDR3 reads CASSLDRGLSKNIQYF. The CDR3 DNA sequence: TGTGCCAGCAGCCTGGACAGGGGGTTATCCAAAAACATTCAGTACTTC.

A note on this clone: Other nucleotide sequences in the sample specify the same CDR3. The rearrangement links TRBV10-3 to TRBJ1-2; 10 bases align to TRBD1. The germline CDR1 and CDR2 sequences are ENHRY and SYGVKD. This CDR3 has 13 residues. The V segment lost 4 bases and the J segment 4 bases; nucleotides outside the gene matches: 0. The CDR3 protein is CAISGDRGYGYTF. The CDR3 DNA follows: TGTGCCATCAGTGGGGACAGGGGCTATGGCTACACCTTC.

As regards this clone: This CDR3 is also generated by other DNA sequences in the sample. The CDR3 reads CASSLGTPEQFF. The CDR3 DNA is TGTGCCAGCTCACTGGGGACTCCAGAGCAGTTCTTC. The rearrangement uses TRBV18 and TRBJ2-1; D possibly corresponds to TRBD2 (6 bases). Trimming pared 4 bases from V and 10 bases from J, leaving 11 bases between. Germline assignment: CDR1 KGHSH and CDR2 LQKENI. The CDR3 length is 12 residues.

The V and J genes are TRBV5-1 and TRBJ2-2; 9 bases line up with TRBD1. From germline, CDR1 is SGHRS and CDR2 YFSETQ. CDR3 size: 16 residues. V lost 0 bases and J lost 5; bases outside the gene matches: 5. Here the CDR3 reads CASSLGGQGLTGELFF. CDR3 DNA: TGCGCCAGCAGCTTGGGTGGACAGGGGTTGACCGGGGAGCTGTTTTTT. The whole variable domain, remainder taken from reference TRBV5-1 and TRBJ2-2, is KAGVTQTPRYLIKTRGQQVTLSCSPISGHRSVSWYQQTPGQGLQFLFEYFSETQRNKGNFPGRFSGRQFSNSRSEMNVSTLELGDSALYLCASSLGGQGLTGELFFGEGSRLTVL.

The CDR3 DNA is TGTGCCAGCGGCAGCCGGGACTTTTCCTACAATGAGCAGTTCTTC. This sequence encodes CASGSRDFSYNEQFF. The chain joins TRBV9 to TRBJ2-1, with D possibly TRBD2 on 6 matching bases. Germline values: CDR1 SGDLS, CDR2 YYNGEE. This CDR3 spans 15 amino acids. Trimming stripped 7 bases from V and 1 base from J, with 15 bases between. Complete variable domain (other parts from reference TRBV9 and TRBJ2-1): DSGVTQTPKHLITATGQRVTLRCSPRSGDLSVYWYQQSLDQGLQFLIQYYNGEERAKGNILERFSAQQFPDLHSELNLSSLELGDSALYFCASGSRDFSYNEQFFGPGTRLTVL.